The entry below describes one T cell receptor (beta chain). Its matching antigen is unknown. TCRdb redid the calling of the 5' RACE reads with MiXCR, one entry per CDR3 protein. The repertoire consists of about 800,000 distinct CDR3 sequences, with about 12% occurring once and the leading ten covering approximately 0.5%. These data originate in a study of CD8 T cells in ankylosing spondylitis. Whole-study findings and limits: CD8+ cells made up the disease-linked clones, which were relatively rare in peripheral blood. Among TCR beta sequences, a motif of eight or nine highly homologous variants appeared characteristic of ankylosing spondylitis blood.

This CDR3 has 16 amino acids. Germline V gene data show CDR1 as MNHEY and CDR2 as SVGEGT. Germline trimming cut 2 bases from V and 4 bases from J; bases unmatched to any gene: 5. This chain joins TRBV6-2 or TRBV6-3 and TRBJ2-1; 10 bases agree with TRBD2. Sequenced material: blood, either unsorted or a sorted T cell fraction (not recorded which). This clonotype was sampled from a male donor with ankylosing spondylitis. DNA for the CDR3: TGTGCCAGCAGTTACAGCAGAGCGGGGGGGTACAATGAGCAGTTCTTC. This encodes CASSYSRAGGYNEQFF.